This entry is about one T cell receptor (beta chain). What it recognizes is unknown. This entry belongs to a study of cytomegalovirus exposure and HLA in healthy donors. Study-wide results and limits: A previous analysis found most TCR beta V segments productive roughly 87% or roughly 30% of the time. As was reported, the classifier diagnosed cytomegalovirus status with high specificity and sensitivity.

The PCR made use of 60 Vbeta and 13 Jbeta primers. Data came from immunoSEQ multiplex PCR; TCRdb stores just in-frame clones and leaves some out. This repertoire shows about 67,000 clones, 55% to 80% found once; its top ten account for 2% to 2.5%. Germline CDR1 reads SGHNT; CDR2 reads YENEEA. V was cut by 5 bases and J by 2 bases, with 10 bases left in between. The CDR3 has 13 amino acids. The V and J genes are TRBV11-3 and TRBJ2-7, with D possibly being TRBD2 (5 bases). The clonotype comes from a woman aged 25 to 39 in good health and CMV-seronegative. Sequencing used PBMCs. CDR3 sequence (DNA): TGTGCCAGCAGCCACTCTAGCCCCTACGAGCAGTACTTC. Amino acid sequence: CASSHSSPYEQYF.